This is a list of T cell receptor beta chains from one sample in a study of post-analysis software for immune sequencing data. TCRdb reprocessed the PCR reads with MiXCR, giving one entry per CDR3 protein. The sample lists under 900,000 distinct CDR3 sequences; approximately 53% were seen once. The specimen sequenced was blood. The source is a girl aged 10 to 17 with multiple sclerosis. Both conserved end residues are part of each CDR3. Fields, in order: clone size, V gene, D gene, J gene, CDR3 DNA, CDR3 protein. D genes are given only for firm matches. Clone size appears in some rows only: once, few, many, or a class for an expanded clone.

-	TRBV12-3/TRBV12-4	-	TRBJ1-1	TGTGCCAGCATCCACACTGAAGCTTTCTTT	CASIHTEAFF
-	TRBV18	-	TRBJ1-2	TGTGCCAGCTCCCCCTGGGACAAACCTAACTATGGCTACACCTTC	CASSPWDKPNYGYTF
-	TRBV20-1	TRBD2	TRBJ2-3	TGCAGTGCTAGAGATCCGGGACTAGCCACAGAGACGCAGTATTTT	CSARDPGLATETQYF
-	TRBV18	TRBD2	TRBJ2-7	TGTGCCAGCTCACCTCCTGGGACTAGCGGAGAGCAGTACTTC	CASSPPGTSGEQYF
-	TRBV20-1	TRBD2	TRBJ2-1	TGCAGTGCTAGAGGAGGACTAGCGGGAGGACGCTCCTACAATGAGCAGTTCTTC	CSARGGLAGGRSYNEQFF
-	TRBV3-1	-	TRBJ2-2	TGTGCCAGCAGCCAAGATCGTCTGGGGAGGACCGGGGAGCTGTTTTTT	CASSQDRLGRTGELFF
once	TRBV27	-	TRBJ1-5	TGTGCCAGCAGTAAGGGTTGGGGGAATCAGCCCCAGCATTTT	CASSKGWGNQPQHF
-	TRBV20-1	-	TRBJ2-5	TGCAGTGCTCGGAAGCGGGAGACCCAGTACTTC	CSARKRETQYF
-	TRBV20-1	-	TRBJ2-5	TGCAGTGCTGCCCCGGTTTTGACCCAGTACTTC	CSAAPVLTQYF
few	TRBV5-1	TRBD2	TRBJ2-7	TGCGCCAGCAGCTTGTTCGGGGGGGTCGGCTACGAGCAGTACTTC	CASSLFGGVGYEQYF
-	TRBV5-6	-	TRBJ2-7	TGTGCCAGCAGCTCAATGGGGGTTATGAGTTTTAGGGGGCAGTACTTC	CASSSMGVMSFRGQYF
-	TRBV4-1	TRBD2	TRBJ2-3	TGCGCCAGCAAGCCCGCGGGAGTGGGCACAGATACGCAGTATTTT	CASKPAGVGTDTQYF
few	TRBV6-6	-	TRBJ2-7	TGTGCCACCCGAGAGACGGATTACGAGCAGTACTTC	CATRETDYEQYF
many	TRBV15	TRBD2	TRBJ2-3	TGTGCCACCAGCAGCGGGACTAGCGGGCCAGATACGCAGTATTTT	CATSSGTSGPDTQYF
few	TRBV20-1	-	TRBJ2-1	TGCAGTGCTACACTCCATGAGCAGTTCTTC	CSATLHEQFF
few	TRBV20-1	-	TRBJ2-3	TGCAGTGCTAGACGCGCGGGGGCACCACAAGTGAATACGCAGTATTTT	CSARRAGAPQVNTQYF